This T cell receptor (beta chain) was profiled in a study of human T cells and chemical hapten exposure (dated by TCRdb to 2020 to 2022). About the full investigation: For sensitization, 2% DPC in acetone was applied to a roughly 2 cm by roughly 2 cm area of upper inner arm skin. In alopecia patients, the study followed how the peripheral blood TCR repertoire changed in vivo over primary and secondary sensitization to diphenylcyclopropenone (DPC), a hapten. Patch tests used Finn chambers with 0.01% DPC on the upper back, scored after 6 days by International Contact Dermatitis Research Group standards. Alopecia areata with under or over 50% scalp involvement, alopecia totalis and alopecia universalis were represented in the patient cohort, which was mostly female. Libraries were pooled for sequencing, and variation in per-sample TCR yields was attributed mainly to small differences in library volumes within the pool. For TCR sequencing, blood came from 25 to 35 alopecia patients at anywhere from one to four time points (pre-sensitization, 2, 6 and 24 weeks). Throughout the study period of around 24 weeks, patients also received therapeutic DPC doses to the scalp every week. Blood samples were taken from patients before sensitization (week 0) and at 2, 6 and about 24 weeks after DPC sensitization. What the authors observed across the whole study: After repeated subsampling, changes were observed in the strength of the expansion versus patch-test correlation and in the threshold at which the correlation became significant. A positive correlation was found between the number of PT1 expanded TCRs and patch test score, with significance reached at thresholds 8, 16 and 32 but not 4. Because every patient had alopecia, a presumed autoimmune disease, the patients' immune response might differ from that of healthy individuals. Compared with pre-sensitization or healthy control sets, expanded TCRs formed significantly more large CDR3 similarity clusters, which is consistent with antigen-driven responses. No change with DPC sensitization was found in the number of TCRs above 1 in 1000 frequency, and no evidence of global repertoire structure alterations was found.

The meaning of the sample's time point label: pre-sensitization, week 0. The treatment or condition label corresponds to: therapeutic diphenylcyclopropenone sensitization with weekly scalp DPC. At each patch-test visit, blood was drawn before the patch test was applied. To be eligible, patients had to be aged 18 to 70, diagnosed with alopecia and judged suitable for DPC therapy, while pregnant patients were excluded. Total RNA was isolated from unfractionated whole blood collected in Tempus Blood RNA tubes. The junction shows trimming of 6 bases on V and 0 bases on J, and the gene matches do not reach 11 bases of it. Including cysteine and phenylalanine, the CDR3 has 18 amino acids. Only CDR3 DNA is held: 54 bases, read in frame from base 1. Sequences MNHNS (CDR1) and SASEGT (CDR2) are obtained from the germline V gene. Libraries were prepared through RACE. Reads for this sample came from a NextSeq 500. Library preparation attached unique molecular identifiers to individual cDNA molecules for quantitative, reproducible TCR counting. From each blood RNA sample, both TCR alpha and TCR beta chains were sequenced. On the authors' methods: Samples had a median of 95,638 TCRs, with a range from roughly 23,224 to 750,000. The Decombinator software suite was used to annotate the V, J and CDR3 of the TCR reads. To make PS versus PT1 abundance plots, every sample was subsampled to the same number of TCRs (28,000). Expanded TCRs were defined as absent before sensitization and observed at least eight times at the 2-week time point. The raw public reads went through TCRdb reprocessing: fastp at Q25, MiXCR clone calling, in-frame beta chains kept. Each CDR3 protein gets just one entry, which takes the most common genes and DNA from the rows behind it. In this record, the V and J calls reflect TCRdb's handling and not the investigators' own analysis. This sample lists some 360,000 distinct CDR3 sequences; approximately 5.1% were detected once. The ten largest account for 2.5% to 3% of the sample.

This clonotype was counted many times. Its binding antigen is unknown. The input lacks base qualities; no much larger clone sits a single base away. The chain is encoded by TRBV6-1 joined to TRBJ2-1; TRBD2 fits 10 bases in the junction. This TCR was recovered from a woman aged 50 to 60 with alopecia areata. Some clones in this sample may be carry-over from other donors' samples. The input for sequencing was whole blood, taken in connection with sensitization to the hapten diphenylcyclopropenone (DPC). The CDR3 reads as follows: CASRDLSGGLLSYNEQFF. The base sequence is TGTGCCAGCAGGGACCTTAGCGGGGGGCTTCTCTCCTACAATGAGCAGTTCTTC.